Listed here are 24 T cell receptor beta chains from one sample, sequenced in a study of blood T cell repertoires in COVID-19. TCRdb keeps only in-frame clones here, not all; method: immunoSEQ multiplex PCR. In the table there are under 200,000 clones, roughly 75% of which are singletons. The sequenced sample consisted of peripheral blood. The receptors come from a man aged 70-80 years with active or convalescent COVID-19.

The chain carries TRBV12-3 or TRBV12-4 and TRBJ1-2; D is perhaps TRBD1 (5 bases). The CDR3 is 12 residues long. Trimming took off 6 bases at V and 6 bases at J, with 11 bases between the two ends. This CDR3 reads CASRPAGNGYTF. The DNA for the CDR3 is TGTGCCAGCAGACCGGCAGGGAATGGCTACACCTTC.

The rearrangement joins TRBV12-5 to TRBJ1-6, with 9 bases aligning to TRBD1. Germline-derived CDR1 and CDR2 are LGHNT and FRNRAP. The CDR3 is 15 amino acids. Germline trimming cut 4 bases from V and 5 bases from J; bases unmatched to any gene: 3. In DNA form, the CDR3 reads TGTGCTAGTGGTTCGGGACAGGGAGATAATTCACCCCTCCACTTT. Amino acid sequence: CASGSGQGDNSPLHF.

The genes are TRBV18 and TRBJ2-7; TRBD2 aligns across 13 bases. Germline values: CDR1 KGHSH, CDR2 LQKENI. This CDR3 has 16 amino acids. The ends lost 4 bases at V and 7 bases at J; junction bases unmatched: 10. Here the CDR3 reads CASSQGTSGTLGEQYF. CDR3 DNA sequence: TGTGCCAGCTCACAAGGGACTAGCGGGACCCTAGGGGAGCAGTACTTC.

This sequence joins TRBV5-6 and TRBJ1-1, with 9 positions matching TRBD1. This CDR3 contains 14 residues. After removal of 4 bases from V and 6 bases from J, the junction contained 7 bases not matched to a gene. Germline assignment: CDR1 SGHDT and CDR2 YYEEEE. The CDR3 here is CASSVGQGLAEAFF. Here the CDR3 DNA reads TGTGCCAGCAGCGTGGGACAGGGCCTGGCTGAAGCTTTCTTT.

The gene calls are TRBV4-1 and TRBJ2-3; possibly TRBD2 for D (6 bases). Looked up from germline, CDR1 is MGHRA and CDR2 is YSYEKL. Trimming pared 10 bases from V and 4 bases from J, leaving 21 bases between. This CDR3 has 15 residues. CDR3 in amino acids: CATGWRAPGADTQYF. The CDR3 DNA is TGCGCCACCGGGTGGAGGGCCCCGGGCGCAGATACGCAGTATTTT.

CDR3 sequence (DNA): TGTGCCAGCAGAAGGACAGGGAGTGAAAAACTGTTTTTT. It specifies CASRRTGSEKLFF. The rearrangement uses TRBV28 and TRBJ1-4, with 8 bases lining up with TRBD1. Germline values: CDR1 MDHEN, CDR2 SYDVKM. J was trimmed by 7 bases and V by 6 bases; bases with no gene match: 4. This CDR3 contains 13 residues.

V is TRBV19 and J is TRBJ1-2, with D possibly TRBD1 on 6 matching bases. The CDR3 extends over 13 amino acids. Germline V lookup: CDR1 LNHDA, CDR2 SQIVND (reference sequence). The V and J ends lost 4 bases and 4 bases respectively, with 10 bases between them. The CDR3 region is CASSNRQAYGYTF. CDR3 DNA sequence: TGTGCCAGTAGTAACCGACAGGCCTATGGCTACACCTTC.

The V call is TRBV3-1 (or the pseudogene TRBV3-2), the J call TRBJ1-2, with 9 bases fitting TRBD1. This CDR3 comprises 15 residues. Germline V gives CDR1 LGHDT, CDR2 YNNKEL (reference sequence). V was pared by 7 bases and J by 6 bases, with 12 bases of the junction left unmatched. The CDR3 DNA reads TGTGCCAGCACGAATCTACAGGGGGCGTTAAATGGCTACACCTTC. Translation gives CASTNLQGALNGYTF.

The CDR3 DNA sequence: TGTGCCAGCAGCTTAGGAACAGGGGAGTATGGCTACACCTTC. This codes for CASSLGTGEYGYTF. J is TRBJ1-2 and V is TRBV13; TRBD1 matches at 7 bases. Germline-derived CDR1 and CDR2 are PRHDT and FYEKMQ (reference sequence). V shed 0 bases, J shed 5 bases, and the junction held 3 bases outside the gene matches. The CDR3 is 14 amino acids.

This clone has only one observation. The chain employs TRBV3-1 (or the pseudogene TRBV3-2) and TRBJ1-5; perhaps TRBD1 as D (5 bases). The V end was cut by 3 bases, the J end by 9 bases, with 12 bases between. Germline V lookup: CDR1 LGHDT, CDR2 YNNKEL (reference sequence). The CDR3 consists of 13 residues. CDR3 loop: CASSQEEGWPQHF. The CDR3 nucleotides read TGTGCCAGCAGCCAGGAGGAGGGGTGGCCCCAGCATTTT.

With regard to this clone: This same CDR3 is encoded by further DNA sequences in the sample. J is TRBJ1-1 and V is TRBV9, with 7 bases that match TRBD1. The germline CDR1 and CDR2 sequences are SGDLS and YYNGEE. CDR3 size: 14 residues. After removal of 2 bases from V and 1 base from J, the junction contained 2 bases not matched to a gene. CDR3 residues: CASSVTGTNTEAFF. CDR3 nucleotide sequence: TGTGCCAGCAGCGTGACAGGGACGAACACTGAAGCTTTCTTT.

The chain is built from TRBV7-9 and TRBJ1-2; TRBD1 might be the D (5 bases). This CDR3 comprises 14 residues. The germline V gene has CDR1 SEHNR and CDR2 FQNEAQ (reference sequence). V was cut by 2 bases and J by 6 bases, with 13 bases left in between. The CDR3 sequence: CASSLYGGIDGYTF. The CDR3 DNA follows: TGTGCCAGCAGCTTATACGGGGGAATCGATGGCTACACCTTC.

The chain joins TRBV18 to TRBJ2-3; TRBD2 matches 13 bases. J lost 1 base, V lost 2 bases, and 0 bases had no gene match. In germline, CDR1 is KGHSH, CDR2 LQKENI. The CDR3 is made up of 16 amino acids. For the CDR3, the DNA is TGTGCCAGCTCACCAGGACTAGCGGGGGGCACAGATACGCAGTATTTT. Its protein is CASSPGLAGGTDTQYF.

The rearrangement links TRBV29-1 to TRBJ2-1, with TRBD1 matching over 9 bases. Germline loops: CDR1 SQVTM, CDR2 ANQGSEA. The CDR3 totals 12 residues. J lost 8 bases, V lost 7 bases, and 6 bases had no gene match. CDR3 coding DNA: TGCAGCGCAAAGGGACAGGGTCATGAGCAGTTCTTC. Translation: CSAKGQGHEQFF.

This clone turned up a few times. The CDR3 is CASSQDPPGGSAEAFF. In DNA, the CDR3 is TGCGCCAGCAGCCAAGATCCCCCGGGAGGCTCGGCTGAAGCTTTCTTT. V usage is TRBV4-3 and J usage is TRBJ1-1; D unclear. The germline V and J ends were trimmed by 0 bases and 6 bases, with 17 bases remaining between them. Germline values: CDR1 LGHNA, CDR2 YSLEER. The CDR3 loop spans 16 amino acids.

DNA of the CDR3: TGTGCCAGCAGGGGGGCGGGTGGCTACACCTTC. Residues: CASRGAGGYTF. This sequence joins TRBV12-3 or TRBV12-4 and TRBJ1-2; the D gene is possibly TRBD1 (6 bases). V dropped 6 bases and J dropped 7 bases, with 9 bases sitting between them. CDR3 size: 11 residues.

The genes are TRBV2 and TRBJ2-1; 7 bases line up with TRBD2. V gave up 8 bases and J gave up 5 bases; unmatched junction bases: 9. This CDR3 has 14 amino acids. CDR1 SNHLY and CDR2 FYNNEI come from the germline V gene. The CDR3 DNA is TGTGCCAGCTCCAGTCGGCGGGAGAACAATGAGCAGTTCTTC. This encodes CASSSRRENNEQFF.

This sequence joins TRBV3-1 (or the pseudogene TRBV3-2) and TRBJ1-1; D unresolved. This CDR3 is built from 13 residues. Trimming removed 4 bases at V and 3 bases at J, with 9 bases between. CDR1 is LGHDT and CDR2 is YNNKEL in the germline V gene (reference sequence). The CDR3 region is CASSRQSDTEAFF. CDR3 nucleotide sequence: TGTGCCAGCAGCCGTCAAAGCGACACTGAAGCTTTCTTT.

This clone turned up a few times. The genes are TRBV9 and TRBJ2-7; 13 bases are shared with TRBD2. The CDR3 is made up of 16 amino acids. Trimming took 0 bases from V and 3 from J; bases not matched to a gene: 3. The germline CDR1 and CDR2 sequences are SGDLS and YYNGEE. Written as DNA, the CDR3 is TGTGCCAGCAGCGTAGCGGGACTAGCGGGGATCTACGAGCAGTACTTC. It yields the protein CASSVAGLAGIYEQYF.

The CDR3: CASGPQWREGTGELFF. Here the CDR3 DNA reads TGTGCTAGTGGTCCTCAATGGCGGGAGGGGACCGGGGAGCTGTTTTTT. The chain couples TRBV12-5 to TRBJ2-2; 9 bases map to TRBD2. CDR1 LGHNT and CDR2 FRNRAP come from the germline V gene. The CDR3 consists of 16 residues. V trimming: 5 bases; J trimming: 5 bases; junction bases outside the gene matches: 9.

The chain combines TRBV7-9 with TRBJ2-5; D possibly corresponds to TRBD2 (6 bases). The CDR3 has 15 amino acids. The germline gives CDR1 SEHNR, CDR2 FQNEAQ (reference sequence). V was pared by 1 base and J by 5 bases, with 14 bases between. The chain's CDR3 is CASSLVLGEVETQYF. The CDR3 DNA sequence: TGTGCCAGCAGCTTAGTTTTGGGGGAGGTCGAGACCCAGTACTTC.

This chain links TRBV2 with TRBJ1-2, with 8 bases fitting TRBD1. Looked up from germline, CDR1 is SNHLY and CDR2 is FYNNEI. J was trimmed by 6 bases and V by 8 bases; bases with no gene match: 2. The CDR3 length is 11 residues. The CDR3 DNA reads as TGTGCCAGCGGACAGGGTGATGGCTACACCTTC. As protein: CASGQGDGYTF.

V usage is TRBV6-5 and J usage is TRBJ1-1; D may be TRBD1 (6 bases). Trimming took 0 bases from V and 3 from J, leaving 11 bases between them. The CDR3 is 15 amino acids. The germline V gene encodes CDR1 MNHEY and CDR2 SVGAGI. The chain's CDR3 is CASSYSGTTYTEAFF. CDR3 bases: TGTGCCAGCAGTTACTCGGGGACAACCTACACTGAAGCTTTCTTT.

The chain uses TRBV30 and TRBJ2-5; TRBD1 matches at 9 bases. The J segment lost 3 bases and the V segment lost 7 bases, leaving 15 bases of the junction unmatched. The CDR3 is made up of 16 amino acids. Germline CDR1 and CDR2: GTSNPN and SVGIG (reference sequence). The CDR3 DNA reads TGTGCCTCCAACGGCGGACCGGACAGGGGAGAAGAGACCCAGTACTTC. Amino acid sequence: CASNGGPDRGEETQYF.